This T cell receptor (beta chain) was recovered during a study of T cell changes during pregnancy in multiple sclerosis. Sequencing used immunoSEQ multiplex PCR; TCRdb keeps in-frame clones, though not all of them. The data contain about 97,000 clones, about nine tenths of them singletons. V lost 0 bases and J 2 bases, leaving 8 bases between the germline ends. The CDR3 has 14 residues. From germline, CDR1 is SGHDT and CDR2 YYEEEE. The clonotype was recovered from a female donor with multiple sclerosis, enrolled in a pregnancy study. This specimen consisted of peripheral blood, obtained in the second trimester of pregnancy. The chain couples TRBV5-6 to TRBJ1-1; a possible D gene is TRBD1 (6 bases). The CDR3 loop is CASSLAGANTEAFF. CDR3 DNA: TGTGCCAGCAGCTTGGCAGGGGCTAACACTGAAGCTTTCTTT.